This TCR beta chain was profiled in a study of blood T cells in healthy people across ages. Broader study findings: It was found that TCR beta diversity correlated strongly with the percentage of naive T cells. Because donor CMV status was unknown, expanded clonotype changes were possibly confounded.

About this clonotype: The antigen remains unidentified.

There are 20 residues in the CDR3. The ends lost 4 bases at V and 0 bases at J; junction bases unmatched: 16. Healthy Caucasians from Russia aged roughly 6 to 95 served as donors. A second PCR, run for about 7 to 11 cycles, used a sample-barcoded 5' primer plus a J-beta primer mix. Unique molecular identifiers of 12 random nucleotides labeled each cDNA. TCRdb recomputed calls from the 5' RACE reads with MiXCR, one row per CDR3 protein. The profile shows around 1.5 million distinct CDR3 sequences, around 42% of them singletons. This TCR came from a young woman in good health. The sequenced sample consisted of blood. J is TRBJ2-4 and V is TRBV12-3 or TRBV12-4, with 9 bases lining up with TRBD2. CDR3 nucleotide sequence: TGTGCCAGCAGTTCCCCAGGGGGGGCGGCGGGAGGGATAGCCAAAAACATTCAGTACTTC. This gives the protein CASSSPGGAAGGIAKNIQYF.